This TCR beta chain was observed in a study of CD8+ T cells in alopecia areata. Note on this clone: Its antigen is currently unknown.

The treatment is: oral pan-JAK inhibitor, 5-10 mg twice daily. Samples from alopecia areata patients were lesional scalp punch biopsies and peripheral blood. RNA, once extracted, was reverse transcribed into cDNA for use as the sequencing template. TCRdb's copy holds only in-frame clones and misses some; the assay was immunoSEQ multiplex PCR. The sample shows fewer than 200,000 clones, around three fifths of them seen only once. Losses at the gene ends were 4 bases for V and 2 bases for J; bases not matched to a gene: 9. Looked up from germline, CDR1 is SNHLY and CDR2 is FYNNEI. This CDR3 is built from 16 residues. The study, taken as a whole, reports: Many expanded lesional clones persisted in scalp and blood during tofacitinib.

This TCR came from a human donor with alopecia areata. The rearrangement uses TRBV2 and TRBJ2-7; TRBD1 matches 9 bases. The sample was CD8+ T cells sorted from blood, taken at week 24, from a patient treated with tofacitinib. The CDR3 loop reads CASSVSLRDRAYEQYF. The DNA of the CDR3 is TGTGCCAGCAGTGTAAGCCTTAGGGACAGGGCCTACGAGCAGTACTTC.